Listed here are 23 T cell receptor beta chains from one sample, sequenced in a study of blood T cell repertoires in COVID-19. The protocol was immunoSEQ multiplex PCR, while the TCRdb copy is restricted to in-frame clones and leaves out a portion. Of a few hundred thousand clones detected, 80% to 90% appear once; the ten largest clones hold roughly 2.3%. The sample taken for sequencing was PBMCs or T cells enriched from blood (not recorded which). Every receptor here comes from a man aged 25 to 45 who had recovered from COVID-19.

The chain joins TRBV7-9 to TRBJ1-3, with TRBD1 as a possible D gene (6 bases). CDR3 size: 16 residues. The V end was cut by 5 bases, the J end by 0 bases, with 14 bases between. CDR1 and CDR2 from the germline V gene are SEHNR and FQNEAQ (reference sequence). The CDR3, as DNA: TGTGCCAGCAGCCACACACGGGACACCTCTGGAAACACCATATATTTT. It yields the protein CASSHTRDTSGNTIYF.

This chain joins TRBV9 and TRBJ1-5, with D tentatively TRBD1 (5 bases). Deletions cut 1 base from V and 1 base from J, with 9 bases between. CDR3 length: 15 residues. From germline, CDR1 is SGDLS and CDR2 YYNGEE. CDR3 amino acids: CASSVTGDSNQPQHF. Here the CDR3 DNA reads TGTGCCAGCAGCGTAACAGGAGACAGCAATCAGCCCCAGCATTTT.

V and J are TRBV4-2 and TRBJ1-2; no reliable D call. The germline V gene encodes CDR1 LGHNA and CDR2 YNFKEQ. The CDR3 is 14 residues long. V lost 0 bases and J 4 bases, leaving 9 bases between the germline ends. This CDR3 reads CASSQDAVSYGYTF. The CDR3 region has the DNA TGTGCCAGCAGCCAAGATGCAGTCTCCTATGGCTACACCTTC.

CDR3 bases: TGTGCCTGGGGTGGATGGGGGGACACTGAAGCTTTCTTT. Translated: CAWGGWGDTEAFF. The rearrangement joins TRBV30 to TRBJ1-1; a weak D match, TRBD1 (5 bases). This CDR3 contains 13 residues. Trimming cost V 5 bases and J 3 bases, with 13 bases left between them. Germline values: CDR1 GTSNPN, CDR2 SVGIG (reference sequence).

The chain employs TRBV7-2 and TRBJ2-3, with 10 bases identical to TRBD2. CDR3 length: 18 amino acids. CDR1 and CDR2 from the germline V gene are SGHTA and FQGNSA. The trim removed 0 bases at V and 6 bases at J, leaving 12 bases unmatched. The CDR3 DNA reads TGTGCCAGCAGCTTAGCGGGCAGCGGGGGGGAGAGCAGGGATACGCAGTATTTT. This translates into CASSLAGSGGESRDTQYF.

The rearrangement uses TRBV7-2 and TRBJ2-5; maybe TRBD2 (5 bases). Germline V gene sequence: CDR1 SGHTA, CDR2 FQGNSA. The CDR3 covers 13 residues. V was trimmed by 5 bases and J by 5 bases, leaving 12 bases between them. CDR3 sequence: CASSISVKETQYF. In DNA, the CDR3 is TGTGCCAGCAGCATTAGCGTGAAGGAGACCCAGTACTTC.

The rearrangement joins TRBV9 to TRBJ1-1, with TRBD1 identical over 8 bases. The V segment lost 0 bases and the J segment 4 bases; nucleotides outside the gene matches: 2. Germline lookup yields CDR1 SGDLS and CDR2 YYNGEE. The CDR3 is 14 residues long. In DNA form, the CDR3 reads TGTGCCAGCAGCGTAGGACAGGGGAGCACTGAAGCTTTCTTT. It translates to CASSVGQGSTEAFF.

V and J are TRBV7-2 and TRBJ2-5; 14 bases are shared with TRBD2. From germline, CDR1 is SGHTA and CDR2 FQGNSA. Trimming at V came to 1 base and at J to 5 bases, leaving 9 bases not matched to a gene. The CDR3 is 18 residues long. This CDR3 reads CASSLVTSGGAAGETQYF. The DNA for the CDR3 is TGTGCCAGCAGCTTAGTGACTAGCGGGGGGGCAGCGGGCGAGACCCAGTACTTC.

The chain uses TRBV30 and TRBJ2-1; no reliable D call. The germline CDR1 and CDR2 sequences are GTSNPN and SVGIG (reference sequence). Between the trimmed V and J ends, which lost 4 bases and 2 bases, there was a span of 6 bases. This CDR3 has 12 amino acids. The CDR3 coding sequence is TGTGCCTGGAATGGAGCCTACAATGAGCAGTTCTTC. Translated, it gives CAWNGAYNEQFF.

This chain connects TRBV11-1 to TRBJ2-3; TRBD1 aligns across 7 bases. The V gene's germline CDR1 is SGHAT and CDR2 FQDESV (reference sequence). V trimming: 4 bases; J trimming: 4 bases; junction bases outside the gene matches: 8. The CDR3 contains 15 residues. Here the CDR3 reads CASSYRGLFPDTQYF. Here the CDR3 DNA reads TGTGCCAGCAGCTACAGGGGTCTATTCCCAGATACGCAGTATTTT.

The chain has TRBV21-1 and TRBJ2-7; TRBD1 was called by the table and not checked on the DNA. TRBV21-1 is flagged as a pseudogene. The CDR3 is 15 residues long. The CDR3 sequence: CASSKDVAGSYEQYF. The CDR3, as DNA: TGTGCCAGCAGCAAAGATGTCGCAGGGTCCTACGAGCAGTACTTC.

The chain joins TRBV5-1 to TRBJ2-4; TRBD1 matches 7 bases. CDR1 and CDR2 from the germline V gene are SGHRS and YFSETQ. J was trimmed by 7 bases and V by 0 bases; bases with no gene match: 4. This CDR3 spans 14 amino acids. CDR3 in DNA: TGCGCCAGCAGCTTGGGACAGGGTGGGAACATTCAGTACTTC. Translating gives CASSLGQGGNIQYF.

The rearrangement joins TRBV19 to TRBJ2-2; a weak D match, TRBD2 (6 bases). Germline values: CDR1 LNHDA, CDR2 SQIVND (reference sequence). V was cut by 5 bases and J by 4 bases, with 14 bases left in between. The length of the CDR3 is 15 residues. Written as DNA, the CDR3 is TGTGCCAGTAGTTCTGAGACTAGATTCACCGGGGAGCTGTTTTTT. The encoded protein is CASSSETRFTGELFF.

The chain recombines TRBV6-5 with TRBJ1-3; D gene unclear. In germline, CDR1 is MNHEY, CDR2 SVGAGI. The CDR3 totals 16 residues. Trimming removed 4 bases at V and 1 base at J, with 14 bases between. The CDR3 coding sequence is TGTGCCAGCAGTTCCGCAGGTTTCGCGTCTGGAAACACCATATATTTT. Its translation: CASSSAGFASGNTIYF.

The genes are TRBV6-4 and TRBJ1-1, with unresolved D. Trimming left V 7 bases short and J 3 bases short, with 9 bases between. The CDR3 covers 12 residues. From germline, CDR1 is MRHNA and CDR2 SNTAGT. The chain's CDR3 is CASNPVDTEAFF. The CDR3 DNA sequence: TGTGCCAGCAATCCAGTGGACACTGAAGCTTTCTTT.

The chain couples TRBV4-1 to TRBJ2-3; tentative D call: TRBD2 (6 bases). The CDR3 runs to 14 residues. Deletions cut 0 bases from V and 6 bases from J, with 10 bases between. Germline loops: CDR1 MGHRA, CDR2 YSYEKL. The chain's CDR3 is CASSQDSLADTQYF. The CDR3 nucleotides are TGCGCCAGCAGCCAAGATAGCCTAGCGGATACGCAGTATTTT.

This rearrangement joins TRBV3-1 (or the pseudogene TRBV3-2) to TRBJ2-7; D may be TRBD2 (6 bases). Trimming stripped 2 bases from V and 1 base from J, with 15 bases between. This CDR3 has 16 residues. In germline, CDR1 is LGHDT, CDR2 YNNKEL (reference sequence). CDR3 sequence: CASSQTSGGSSYEQYF. CDR3 bases: TGTGCCAGCAGCCAAACTTCCGGGGGAAGTTCCTACGAGCAGTACTTC.

The chain is built from TRBV10-3 and TRBJ1-4, with D tentatively TRBD1 (6 bases). The CDR3 consists of 15 residues. Trimming shortened V by 8 bases and J by 0 bases, and 13 bases separated the two germline ends. The germline V gene has CDR1 ENHRY and CDR2 SYGVKD. The CDR3 spells CAIGSRGTTNEKLFF. In DNA form, the CDR3 reads TGTGCCATCGGTTCGAGGGGGACAACTAATGAAAAACTGTTTTTT.

This clone was counted a few times. CDR3: CASTLLAGGTDTQYF. CDR3 coding DNA: TGTGCCAGCACCCTACTAGCGGGGGGTACAGATACGCAGTATTTT. The chain uses TRBV6-5 and TRBJ2-3; 12 bases map to TRBD2. J was trimmed by 3 bases and V by 7 bases; bases with no gene match: 5. This CDR3 is 15 amino acids long. Germline assignment: CDR1 MNHEY and CDR2 SVGAGI.

This chain uses TRBV5-5 with TRBJ1-4; 8 nucleotides align to TRBD1. Trimming took 4 bases from V and 3 from J; bases not matched to a gene: 2. CDR1 is SGHKS, CDR2 YYEKEE, per germline (reference sequence). The CDR3 is 14 residues long. As DNA, the CDR3 is TGTGCCAGCAGCCTACAGGGGGCTAATGAAAAACTGTTTTTT. The encoded protein is CASSLQGANEKLFF.

This clone has a single count. The chain has TRBV7-9 and TRBJ1-1; no definite D call. CDR3 length: 12 amino acids. Germline assignment: CDR1 SEHNR and CDR2 FQNEAQ (reference sequence). The V and J ends lost 1 base and 10 bases respectively, with 10 bases between them. For the CDR3, the DNA is TGTGCCAGCAGCTTAGTTAAGGAGGGAGCTTTCTTT. Its translation: CASSLVKEGAFF.

The chain is built from TRBV5-1 and TRBJ1-1; TRBD1 agrees at 8 bases. Germline trimming cut 3 bases from V and 4 bases from J; bases unmatched to any gene: 5. Per the germline V gene, CDR1 is SGHRS and CDR2 is YFSETQ. This CDR3 is built from 14 residues. CDR3 DNA: TGCGCCAGCAGCTGGGACAGGATGGGCACTGAAGCTTTCTTT. The encoded protein is CASSWDRMGTEAFF.

The chain combines TRBV6-5 with TRBJ2-7, with 7 bases that match TRBD2. This CDR3 spans 13 amino acids. With 2 bases clipped from V and 4 bases from J, the junction kept 2 bases outside the gene matches. Germline V CDR1 and CDR2: MNHEY, SVGAGI. DNA for the CDR3: TGTGCCAGCAGTTACGGGGGGGAGTACGAGCAGTACTTC. It yields the protein CASSYGGEYEQYF.